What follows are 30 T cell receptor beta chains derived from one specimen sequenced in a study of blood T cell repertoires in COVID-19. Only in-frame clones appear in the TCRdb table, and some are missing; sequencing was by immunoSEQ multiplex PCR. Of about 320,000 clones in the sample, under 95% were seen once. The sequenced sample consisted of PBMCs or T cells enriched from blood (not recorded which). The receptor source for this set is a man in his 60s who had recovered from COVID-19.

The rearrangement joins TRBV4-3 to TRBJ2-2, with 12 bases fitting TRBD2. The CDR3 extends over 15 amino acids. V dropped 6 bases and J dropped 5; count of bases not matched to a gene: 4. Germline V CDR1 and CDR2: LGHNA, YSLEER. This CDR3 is CASSRLAGETGELFF. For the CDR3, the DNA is TGCGCCAGCAGTCGACTAGCGGGAGAGACCGGGGAGCTGTTTTTT.

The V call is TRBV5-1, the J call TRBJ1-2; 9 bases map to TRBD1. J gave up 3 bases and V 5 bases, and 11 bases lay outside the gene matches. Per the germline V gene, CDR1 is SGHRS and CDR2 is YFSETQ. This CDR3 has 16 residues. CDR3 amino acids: CASRLTPGQGDYGYTF. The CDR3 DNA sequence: TGCGCCAGCAGACTAACCCCGGGACAGGGCGACTATGGCTACACCTTC.

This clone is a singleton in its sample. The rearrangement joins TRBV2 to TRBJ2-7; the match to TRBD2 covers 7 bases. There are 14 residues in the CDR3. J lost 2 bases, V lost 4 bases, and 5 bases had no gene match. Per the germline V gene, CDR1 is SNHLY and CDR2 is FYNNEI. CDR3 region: CASSGWGRAYEQYF. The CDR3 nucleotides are TGTGCCAGCAGTGGGTGGGGGAGGGCCTACGAGCAGTACTTC.

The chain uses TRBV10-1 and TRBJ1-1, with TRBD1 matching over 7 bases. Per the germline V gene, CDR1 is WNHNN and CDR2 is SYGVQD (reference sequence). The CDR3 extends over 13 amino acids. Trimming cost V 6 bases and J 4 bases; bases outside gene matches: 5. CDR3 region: CASRPSGGTEAFF. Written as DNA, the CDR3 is TGCGCCAGCAGGCCCTCAGGGGGCACTGAAGCTTTCTTT.

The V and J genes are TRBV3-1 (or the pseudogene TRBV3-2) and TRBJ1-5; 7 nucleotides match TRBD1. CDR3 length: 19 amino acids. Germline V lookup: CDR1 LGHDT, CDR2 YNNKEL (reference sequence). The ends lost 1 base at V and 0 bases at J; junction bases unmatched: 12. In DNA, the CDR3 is TGTGCCAGCAGCCAAGCATTAACGAAGGGACAGAATAGCAATCAGCCCCAGCATTTT. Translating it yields CASSQALTKGQNSNQPQHF.

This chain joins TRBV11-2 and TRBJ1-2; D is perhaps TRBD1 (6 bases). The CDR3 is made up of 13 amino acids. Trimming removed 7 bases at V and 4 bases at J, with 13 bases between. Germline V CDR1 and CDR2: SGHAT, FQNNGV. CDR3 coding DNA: TGTGCCAGCACCTCAAGAGGGGGCTATGGCTACACCTTC. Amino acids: CASTSRGGYGYTF.

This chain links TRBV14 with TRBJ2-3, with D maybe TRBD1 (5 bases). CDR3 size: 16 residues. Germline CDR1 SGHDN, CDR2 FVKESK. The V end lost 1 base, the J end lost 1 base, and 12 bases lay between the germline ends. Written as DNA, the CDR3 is TGTGCCAGCAGCCAAGTGTCAGGGTGGGGCACAGATACGCAGTATTTT. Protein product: CASSQVSGWGTDTQYF.

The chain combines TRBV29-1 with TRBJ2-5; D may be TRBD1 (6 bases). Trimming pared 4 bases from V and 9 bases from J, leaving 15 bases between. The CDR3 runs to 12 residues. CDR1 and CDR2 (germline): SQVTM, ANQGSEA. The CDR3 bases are TGCAGCGTTGTGGGGGCCCCAGGGGCCCAGTACTTC. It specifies CSVVGAPGAQYF.

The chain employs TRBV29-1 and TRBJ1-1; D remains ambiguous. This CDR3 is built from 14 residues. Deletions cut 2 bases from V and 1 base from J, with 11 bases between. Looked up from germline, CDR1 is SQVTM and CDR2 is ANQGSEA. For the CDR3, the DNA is TGCAGCGTTGAACTTGGGAGGTGGAACACTGAAGCTTTCTTT. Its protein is CSVELGRWNTEAFF.

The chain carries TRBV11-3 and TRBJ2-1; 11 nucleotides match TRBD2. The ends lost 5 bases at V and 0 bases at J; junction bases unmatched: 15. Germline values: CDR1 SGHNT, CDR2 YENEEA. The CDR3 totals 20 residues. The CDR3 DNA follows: TGTGCCAGCAGCCCCACCCTCGGTAGCGGGAGGGCCCGCTCCTACAATGAGCAGTTCTTC. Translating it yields CASSPTLGSGRARSYNEQFF. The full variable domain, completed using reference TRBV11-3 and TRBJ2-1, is EAGVVQSPRYKIIEKKQPVAFWCNPISGHNTLYWYLQNLGQGPELLIRYENEEAVDDSQLPKDRFSAERLKGVDSTLKIQPAELGDSAVYLCASSPTLGSGRARSYNEQFFGPGTRLTVL.

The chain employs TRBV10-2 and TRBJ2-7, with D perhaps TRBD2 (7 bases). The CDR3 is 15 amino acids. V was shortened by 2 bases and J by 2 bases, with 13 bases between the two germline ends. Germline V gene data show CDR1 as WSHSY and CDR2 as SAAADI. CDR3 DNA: TGCGCCAGCAGTGAGATGACGCGGGGGCCCTACGAGCAGTACTTC. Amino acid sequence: CASSEMTRGPYEQYF.

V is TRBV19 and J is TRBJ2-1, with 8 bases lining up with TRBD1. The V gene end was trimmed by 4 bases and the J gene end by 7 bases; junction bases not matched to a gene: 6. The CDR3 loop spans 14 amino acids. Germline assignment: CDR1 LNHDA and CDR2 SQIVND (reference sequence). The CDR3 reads CASSKDRAGNEQFF. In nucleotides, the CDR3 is TGTGCCAGTAGTAAGGACAGGGCGGGGAATGAGCAGTTCTTC.

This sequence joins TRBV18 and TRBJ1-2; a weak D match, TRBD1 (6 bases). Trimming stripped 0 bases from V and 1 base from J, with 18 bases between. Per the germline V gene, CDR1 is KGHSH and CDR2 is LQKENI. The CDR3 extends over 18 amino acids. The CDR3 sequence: CASSPPNFGAGDNYGYTF. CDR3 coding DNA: TGTGCCAGCTCACCACCAAATTTCGGGGCAGGGGATAACTATGGCTACACCTTC.

The CDR3 here is CASSYLRGHPNYGYTF. As DNA, the CDR3 is TGTGCCAGCAGTTACCTCAGGGGGCACCCTAACTATGGCTACACCTTC. The chain is built from TRBV6-5 and TRBJ1-2; 8 bases are a match to TRBD1. The germline gives CDR1 MNHEY, CDR2 SVGAGI. The CDR3 is 16 residues long. V shed 2 bases and J 0 bases; nucleotides not matched to a gene: 5.

CDR3 sequence (DNA): TGCGCCAGCAGCCAAGGTCCGGGACAGGGGGGCACAGATACGCAGTATTTT. Its protein is CASSQGPGQGGTDTQYF. The chain links TRBV4-3 to TRBJ2-3; TRBD1 matches at 11 bases. Germline V gene lookup returns CDR1 LGHNA and CDR2 YSLEER. V gave up 1 base and J gave up 1 base; unmatched junction bases: 4. The CDR3 has 17 residues.

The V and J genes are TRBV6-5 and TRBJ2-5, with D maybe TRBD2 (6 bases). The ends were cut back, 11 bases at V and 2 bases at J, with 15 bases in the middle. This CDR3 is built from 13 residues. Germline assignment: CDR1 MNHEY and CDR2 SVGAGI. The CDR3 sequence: CAGGEAAQETQYF. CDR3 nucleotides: TGTGCCGGAGGGGAGGCAGCACAAGAGACCCAGTACTTC.

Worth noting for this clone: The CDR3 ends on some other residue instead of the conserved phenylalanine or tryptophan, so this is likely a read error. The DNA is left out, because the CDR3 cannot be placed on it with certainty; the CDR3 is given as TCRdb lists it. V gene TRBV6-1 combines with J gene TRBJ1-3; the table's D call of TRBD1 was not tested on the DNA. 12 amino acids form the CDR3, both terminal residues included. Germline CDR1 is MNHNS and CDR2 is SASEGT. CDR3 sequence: CASSETTVGESV.

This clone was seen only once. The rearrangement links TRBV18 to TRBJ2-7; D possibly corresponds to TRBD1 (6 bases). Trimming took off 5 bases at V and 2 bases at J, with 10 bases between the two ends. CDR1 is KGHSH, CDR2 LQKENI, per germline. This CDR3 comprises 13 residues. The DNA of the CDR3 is TGTGCCAGCTCAACAGGGTGGCCCTACGAGCAGTACTTC. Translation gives CASSTGWPYEQYF.

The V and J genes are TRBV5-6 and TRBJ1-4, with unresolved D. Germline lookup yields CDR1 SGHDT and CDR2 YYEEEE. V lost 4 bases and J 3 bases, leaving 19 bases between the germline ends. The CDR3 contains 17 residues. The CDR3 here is CASSTQSLPTANEKLFF. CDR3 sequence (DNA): TGTGCCAGCAGCACGCAATCCCTGCCCACAGCTAATGAAAAACTGTTTTTT.

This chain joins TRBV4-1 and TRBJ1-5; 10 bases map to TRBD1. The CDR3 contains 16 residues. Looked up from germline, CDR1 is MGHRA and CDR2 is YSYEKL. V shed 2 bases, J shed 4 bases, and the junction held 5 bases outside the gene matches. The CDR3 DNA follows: TGCGCCAGCAGCCAACTGCCGGGACAGGGGAATCAGCCCCAGCATTTT. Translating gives CASSQLPGQGNQPQHF.

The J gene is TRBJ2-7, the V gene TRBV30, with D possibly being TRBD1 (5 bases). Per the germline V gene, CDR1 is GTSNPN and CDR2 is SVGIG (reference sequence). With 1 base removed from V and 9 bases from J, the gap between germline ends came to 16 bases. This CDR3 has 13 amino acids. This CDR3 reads CAWSAFSGRTQYF. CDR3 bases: TGTGCCTGGAGTGCATTTTCAGGGCGGACGCAGTACTTC.

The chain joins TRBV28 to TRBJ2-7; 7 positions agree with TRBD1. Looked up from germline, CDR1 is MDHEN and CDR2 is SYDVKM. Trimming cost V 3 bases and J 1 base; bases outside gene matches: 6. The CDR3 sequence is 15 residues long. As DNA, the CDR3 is TGTGCCAGCAGTTTGGCGGACAGGCGATCCTACGAGCAGTACTTC. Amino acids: CASSLADRRSYEQYF.

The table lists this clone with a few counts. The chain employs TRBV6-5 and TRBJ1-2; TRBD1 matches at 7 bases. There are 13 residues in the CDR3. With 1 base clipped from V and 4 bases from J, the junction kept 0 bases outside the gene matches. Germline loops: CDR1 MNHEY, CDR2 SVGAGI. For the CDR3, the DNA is TGTGCCAGCAGTTACTGGGACAGCTATGGCTACACCTTC. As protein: CASSYWDSYGYTF.

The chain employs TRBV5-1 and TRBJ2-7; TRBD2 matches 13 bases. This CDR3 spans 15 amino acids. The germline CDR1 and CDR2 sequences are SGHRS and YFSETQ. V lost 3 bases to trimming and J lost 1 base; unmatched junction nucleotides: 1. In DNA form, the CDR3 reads TGCGCCAGCAGCTCGGGACTAGCGGGATCCTACGAGCAGTACTTC. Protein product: CASSSGLAGSYEQYF.

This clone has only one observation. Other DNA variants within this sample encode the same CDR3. The CDR3 region is CASSLAGTGGEKLFF. The CDR3 DNA reads as TGCGCCAGCAGCCTGGCTGGGACAGGGGGTGAAAAACTGTTTTTT. The rearrangement uses TRBV5-1 and TRBJ1-4; TRBD1 aligns across 11 bases. Unmatched junction bases numbered 6, after V lost 4 bases and J lost 7 bases. Germline values: CDR1 SGHRS, CDR2 YFSETQ. This CDR3 is 15 amino acids long.

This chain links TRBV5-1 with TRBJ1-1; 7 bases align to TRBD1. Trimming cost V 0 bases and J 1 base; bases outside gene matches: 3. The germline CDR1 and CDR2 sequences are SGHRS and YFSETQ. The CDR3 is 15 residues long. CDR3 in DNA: TGCGCCAGCAGCTTGGAGGGACAGCAGAACACTGAAGCTTTCTTT. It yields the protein CASSLEGQQNTEAFF.

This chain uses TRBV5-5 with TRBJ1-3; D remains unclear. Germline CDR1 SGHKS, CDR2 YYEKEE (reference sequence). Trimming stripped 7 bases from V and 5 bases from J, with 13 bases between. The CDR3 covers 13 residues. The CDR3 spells CASASGTRNTIYF. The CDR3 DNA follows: TGTGCCAGCGCCAGCGGAACTCGAAACACCATATATTTT.

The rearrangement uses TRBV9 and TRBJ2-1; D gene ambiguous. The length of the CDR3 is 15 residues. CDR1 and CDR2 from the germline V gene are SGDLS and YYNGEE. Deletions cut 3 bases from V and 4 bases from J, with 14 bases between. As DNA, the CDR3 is TGTGCCAGCAGCGAGATCGGTCTTCCTTACAATGAGCAGTTCTTC. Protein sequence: CASSEIGLPYNEQFF.

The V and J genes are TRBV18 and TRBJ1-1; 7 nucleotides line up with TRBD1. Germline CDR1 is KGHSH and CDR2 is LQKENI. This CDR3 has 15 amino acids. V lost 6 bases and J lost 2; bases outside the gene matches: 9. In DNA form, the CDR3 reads TGTGCCAGCTCCCGGGGGACAGACTTAAACACTGAAGCTTTCTTT. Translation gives CASSRGTDLNTEAFF. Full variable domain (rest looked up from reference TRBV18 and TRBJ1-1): NAGVMQNPRHLVRRRGQEARLRCSPMKGHSHVYWYRQLPEEGLKFMVYLQKENIIDESGMPKERFSAEFPKEGPSILRIQQVVRGDSAAYFCASSRGTDLNTEAFFGQGTRLTVV.

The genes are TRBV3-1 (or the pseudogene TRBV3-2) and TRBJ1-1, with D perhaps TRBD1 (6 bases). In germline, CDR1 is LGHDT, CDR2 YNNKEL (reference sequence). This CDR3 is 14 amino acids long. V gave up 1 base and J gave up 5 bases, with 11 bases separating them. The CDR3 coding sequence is TGTGCCAGCAGCCAAGGGACTAGGGGGACTGAAGCTTTCTTT. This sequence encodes CASSQGTRGTEAFF.